Shown below are 22 T cell receptor beta chains from a single sample sequenced in a study of T cells after yellow fever vaccination. TCRdb processed the 5' RACE reads anew with MiXCR; each CDR3 protein has one entry. The table lists approximately 550,000 distinct CDR3 sequences, about a fifth of them singletons. The sequenced sample was PBMCs, obtained 15 days after the yellow fever booster vaccination. These receptors were collected from a man younger than 40 who received the YFV17D yellow fever vaccine.

The CDR3 DNA sequence: TGTGCCAGCAGCCCTCTGGGGCTCCGGCAGTTCTTC. Residues: CASSPLGLRQFF. J is TRBJ2-1 and V is TRBV7-9; D is perhaps TRBD1 (5 bases). Trimming took off 5 bases at V and 12 bases at J, with 14 bases between the two ends. CDR1 is SEHNR, CDR2 FQNEAQ, per germline (reference sequence). CDR3 size: 12 residues.

This sequence joins TRBV28 and TRBJ2-7; D gene unclear. Between the trimmed V and J ends, which lost 2 bases and 2 bases, there was a span of 13 bases. The germline gives CDR1 MDHEN, CDR2 SYDVKM. The CDR3 extends over 15 amino acids. In nucleotides, the CDR3 is TGTGCCAGCAGTTTAAGGTGGCCGGTCGCCTACGAGCAGTACTTC. This translates into CASSLRWPVAYEQYF.

This sequence joins TRBV10-3 and TRBJ2-5; D gene uncertain. Trimming cost V 3 bases and J 5 bases, with 10 bases left between them. This CDR3 is 13 amino acids long. Germline CDR1 ENHRY, CDR2 SYGVKD. CDR3 in amino acids: CAISDRNRETQYF. DNA of the CDR3: TGTGCCATCAGTGACAGGAACCGCGAGACCCAGTACTTC.

This clonotype was seen only a few times. The J gene is TRBJ2-7, the V gene TRBV12-3 or TRBV12-4; D unresolved. The CDR3 is 14 residues long. Trimming took 5 bases from V and 3 from J, leaving 14 bases between them. The CDR3 spells CASSRTDAGYEQYF. The CDR3 coding sequence is TGTGCCAGCAGTCGGACCGACGCCGGCTACGAGCAGTACTTC.

This clonotype was picked up a small number of times. The rearrangement uses TRBV7-8 and TRBJ2-5; 11 bases agree with TRBD2. Trimming at V came to 2 bases and at J to 4 bases, leaving 9 bases not matched to a gene. The CDR3 spans 17 residues. CDR1 is SGHVS and CDR2 is FQNEAQ in the germline V gene. CDR3 coding DNA: TGTGCCAGCAGCTTAAGGTTTCGTCTAGCGGGAGGAGAGACCCAGTACTTC. Protein sequence: CASSLRFRLAGGETQYF.

This clonotype was seen more than once but under ten times. The chain recombines TRBV12-3 or TRBV12-4 with TRBJ2-1; D gene ambiguous. V lost 2 bases, J lost 4 bases, and 12 bases lay in between. The CDR3 runs 15 residues. CDR3 coding DNA: TGTGCCAGCAGTTTAAATCTCCCGGAATACAATGAGCAGTTCTTC. Translation: CASSLNLPEYNEQFF.

V gene TRBV20-1 combines with J gene TRBJ1-2, with D hard to call. The germline V and J ends were trimmed by 6 bases and 4 bases, with 12 bases remaining between them. The CDR3 totals 12 residues. Germline CDR1 and CDR2: DFQATT and SNEGSKA (reference sequence). The CDR3 DNA sequence: TGCAGTGCCCGAAGAGGTTTCTATGGCTACACCTTC. Translated, it gives CSARRGFYGYTF.

This clonotype was observed a few times. V and J are TRBV6-2 or TRBV6-3 and TRBJ1-1; 8 bases agree with TRBD1. J lost 0 bases, V lost 6 bases, and 6 bases had no gene match. Per the germline V gene, CDR1 is MNHEY and CDR2 is SVGEGT. This CDR3 has 15 amino acids. CDR3 protein: CASRTGGDLNTEAFF. Here the CDR3 DNA reads TGTGCCAGCAGAACAGGGGGGGATTTGAACACTGAAGCTTTCTTT.

This clonotype was counted a single time. CDR3 bases: TGTGCCAGCAGCTTGGGCGATTCTGGAGATACGCAGTATTTT. It codes for CASSLGDSGDTQYF. The V call is TRBV7-6, the J call TRBJ2-3, with D unclear. V dropped 3 bases and J dropped 5 bases, with 12 bases sitting between them. The CDR3 length is 14 residues. Germline V CDR1 and CDR2: SGHVS, FNYEAQ. Supplemented by reference TRBV7-6 and TRBJ2-3, the full variable domain reads GAGVSQSPRYKVTKRGQDVALRCDPISGHVSLYWYRQALGQGPEFLTYFNYEAQQDKSGLPNDRFSAERPEGSISTLTIQRTEQRDSAMYRCASSLGDSGDTQYFGPGTRLTVL.

The chain joins TRBV28 to TRBJ1-5; possibly TRBD1 for D (6 bases). This CDR3 comprises 16 residues. Germline V gives CDR1 MDHEN, CDR2 SYDVKM. V lost 3 bases to trimming and J lost 0 bases, with 12 bases between them. The CDR3 reads CASSFLQGYSNQPQHF. The CDR3 DNA sequence: TGTGCCAGCAGTTTCCTACAGGGATATAGCAATCAGCCCCAGCATTTT.

The chain is built from TRBV20-1 and TRBJ2-3; D is possibly TRBD1 or TRBD2 (5 bases each). V lost 2 bases and J 6 bases, leaving 21 bases between the germline ends. Germline-derived CDR1 and CDR2 are DFQATT and SNEGSKA (reference sequence). The CDR3 loop spans 16 amino acids. The CDR3 reads CSARPTLGGAADTQYF. The CDR3 nucleotides are TGCAGTGCTAGACCCACTCTTGGGGGAGCTGCGGATACGCAGTATTTT.

Only a few counts were recorded for this clonotype. This rearrangement joins TRBV20-1 to TRBJ1-2, with D perhaps TRBD1 (5 bases). Germline V gene sequence: CDR1 DFQATT, CDR2 SNEGSKA (reference sequence). The CDR3 is made up of 14 amino acids. The ends were cut back, 1 base at V and 3 bases at J, with 12 bases in the middle. The CDR3 DNA sequence: TGCAGTGCTAGAGTCGGGGGAGAGGACTATGGCTACACCTTC. This codes for CSARVGGEDYGYTF.

This clonotype was seen once. The chain has TRBV12-3 or TRBV12-4 and TRBJ1-2, with 9 bases aligning to TRBD1. The CDR3 consists of 13 residues. Trimming cost V 4 bases and J 7 bases; bases outside gene matches: 4. CDR3 nucleotide sequence: TGTGCCAGCAGTTGGGACAGGGAGGGTGGCTACACCTTC. Encoded protein: CASSWDREGGYTF.

The V gene is TRBV12-5, the J gene TRBJ1-3, with a tentative D call TRBD1 (6 bases). The CDR3 is 13 amino acids. The germline V gene encodes CDR1 LGHNT and CDR2 FRNRAP. The germline V and J ends were trimmed by 6 bases and 1 base, with 7 bases remaining between them. The CDR3 here is CASGQGSGNTIYF. CDR3 nucleotides: TGTGCTAGTGGACAGGGTTCTGGAAACACCATATATTTT.

V usage is TRBV20-1 and J usage is TRBJ2-7; D perhaps matches TRBD2 (5 bases). CDR1 and CDR2 (germline): DFQATT, SNEGSKA (reference sequence). Deletions cut 5 bases from V and 1 base from J, with 18 bases between. This CDR3 comprises 15 residues. The CDR3 nucleotides are TGCAGTGCTCCAGACACGACCGGGGTGTCCTACGAGCAGTACTTC. Encoded protein: CSAPDTTGVSYEQYF.

This chain joins TRBV27 and TRBJ2-5, with D unclear. V was shortened by 5 bases and J by 5 bases, with 12 bases between the two germline ends. Germline lookup yields CDR1 MNHEY and CDR2 SMNVEV (reference sequence). The CDR3 has 13 residues. The CDR3 region has the DNA TGTGCCAGCAGTCAACGGGCGAGGGAGACCCAGTACTTC. It specifies CASSQRARETQYF.

The sample holds many counts of this clonotype. This chain uses TRBV7-2 with TRBJ2-5; 9 nucleotides agree with TRBD2. V shed 5 bases and J 5 bases; nucleotides not matched to a gene: 9. This CDR3 has 15 amino acids. Germline V gives CDR1 SGHTA, CDR2 FQGNSA. CDR3 loop: CASSHRGRAWETQYF. The CDR3 coding sequence is TGTGCCAGCAGCCACCGCGGGAGGGCCTGGGAGACCCAGTACTTC.

Only a few counts were recorded for this clonotype. The chain links TRBV5-5 to TRBJ2-1; 7 bases align to TRBD1. Per the germline V gene, CDR1 is SGHKS and CDR2 is YYEKEE (reference sequence). The V segment lost 1 base and the J segment 1 base; nucleotides outside the gene matches: 2. There are 15 residues in the CDR3. The CDR3 DNA follows: TGTGCCAGCAGCTTGTTGACAGGGTCCTACAATGAGCAGTTCTTC. Encoded protein: CASSLLTGSYNEQFF.

The V gene is TRBV18, the J gene TRBJ2-5; D is uncertain. The germline V gene encodes CDR1 KGHSH and CDR2 LQKENI. V dropped 6 bases and J dropped 1 base, with 12 bases sitting between them. CDR3 length equals 14 residues. Written as DNA, the CDR3 is TGTGCCAGCTCCCTCACAGCGATCCAAGAGACCCAGTACTTC. It encodes CASSLTAIQETQYF.

Only a few counts were recorded for this clonotype. Here the CDR3 reads CASSQEGTPRNEQFF. The CDR3 coding sequence is TGCGCCAGCAGCCAAGAAGGGACGCCTCGGAATGAGCAGTTCTTC. This sequence joins TRBV4-3 and TRBJ2-1; either TRBD1 or TRBD2 may fit D (5 bases each). Germline loops: CDR1 LGHNA, CDR2 YSLEER. The length of the CDR3 is 15 residues. V was cut by 0 bases and J by 7 bases, with 13 bases left in between.

A single count supports this clonotype. The junction differs from germline at one of its ends, possibly a read error. The DNA for the CDR3 is TGTGACAGCAGATCAACAGGGGGCGCTCGGACCGGGGAGCTGTTTTTT. It codes for CDSRSTGGARTGELFF. V usage is TRBV6-1 and J usage is TRBJ2-2; the match to TRBD1 covers 9 bases. Germline-derived CDR1 and CDR2 are MNHNS and SASEGT. The CDR3 extends over 16 amino acids.

The CDR3 sequence is CASSLDVGTSGNIQYF. In DNA form, the CDR3 reads TGTGCCAGCAGCTTGGATGTTGGGACATCAGGTAACATTCAGTACTTC. The rearrangement links TRBV5-6 to TRBJ2-4, with a possible D match to TRBD1 (6 bases). The germline V gene encodes CDR1 SGHDT and CDR2 YYEEEE. The V end was cut by 0 bases, the J end by 7 bases, with 17 bases between. The CDR3 is 16 residues long.